Shown below are 31 T cell receptor beta chains from a single sample sequenced in a study of blood T cell repertoires in COVID-19. The table came from immunoSEQ multiplex PCR; TCRdb's copy has only in-frame clones and leaves some out. The sample comprises over 250,000 clones, about four fifths of which are singletons, and roughly 10% rests with the top ten. Sequencing was performed on peripheral blood. Receptors were obtained from a woman between 45 and 60 years old who had recovered from COVID-19.

V and J are TRBV27 and TRBJ1-3, with D unclear. The CDR3 is 15 residues long. V was cut by 0 bases and J by 0 bases, with 6 bases left in between. CDR1 and CDR2 from the germline V gene are MNHEY and SMNVEV (reference sequence). The CDR3 loop reads CASSLSGHSGNTIYF. CDR3 bases: TGTGCCAGCAGTTTATCGGGCCACTCTGGAAACACCATATATTTT.

By sample fraction, this clone is medium-sized. The chain is built from TRBV27 and TRBJ2-7; tentatively, D is TRBD2 (5 bases). V was shortened by 8 bases and J by 0 bases, with 8 bases between the two germline ends. CDR1 is MNHEY and CDR2 is SMNVEV in the germline V gene (reference sequence). The CDR3 runs to 12 residues. This chain's CDR3 is CASFSASYEQYF. In DNA form, the CDR3 reads TGTGCCAGCTTTAGCGCCTCCTACGAGCAGTACTTC.

This chain joins TRBV7-2 and TRBJ2-7; D is possibly TRBD1 (5 bases). V was trimmed by 5 bases and J by 5 bases, leaving 19 bases between them. The germline V gene has CDR1 SGHTA and CDR2 FQGNSA. The CDR3 sequence is 15 residues long. The CDR3 reads CASSAQGRTLNEQYF. For the CDR3, the DNA is TGTGCCAGCAGCGCCCAGGGAAGGACATTGAACGAGCAGTACTTC.

This rearrangement joins TRBV6-4 to TRBJ2-2; tentative D call: TRBD1 (5 bases). Per germline, CDR1 MRHNA and CDR2 SNTAGT. The CDR3 totals 14 residues. Trimming left V 6 bases short and J 2 bases short, with 10 bases between. The CDR3 DNA follows: TGTGCCAGCAGGACAGCTGACAACACCGGGGAGCTGTTTTTT. As protein: CASRTADNTGELFF.

This sequence joins TRBV19 and TRBJ1-1, with D uncertain. Per germline, CDR1 LNHDA and CDR2 SQIVND (reference sequence). CDR3 length equals 16 residues. Deletions cut 7 bases from V and 0 bases from J, with 18 bases between. The CDR3 DNA reads TGTGCCAGTAAGGATTTATCTGGGCAGATGAACACTGAAGCTTTCTTT. It specifies CASKDLSGQMNTEAFF.

The V call is TRBV27, the J call TRBJ1-2; D gene uncertain. This CDR3 comprises 14 residues. Deletions cut 2 bases from V and 8 bases from J, with 15 bases between. The germline V gene has CDR1 MNHEY and CDR2 SMNVEV (reference sequence). The CDR3 protein is CASSLGGYVDGYTF. The CDR3 nucleotides read TGTGCCAGCAGTTTAGGAGGGTATGTAGACGGCTACACCTTC.

This chain joins TRBV6-5 and TRBJ1-2, with TRBD1 matching over 8 bases. J was trimmed by 5 bases and V by 6 bases; bases with no gene match: 8. Germline CDR1 reads MNHEY; CDR2 reads SVGAGI. The CDR3 covers 14 residues. CDR3 bases: TGTGCCAGCAGGCGTGGGACAGGCCTTTATGGCTACACCTTC. This sequence encodes CASRRGTGLYGYTF.

This clone was seen only a few times. The V gene is TRBV6-5, the J gene TRBJ2-3; 11 bases are a match to TRBD2. This CDR3 is built from 16 residues. V trimming: 0 bases; J trimming: 1 base; junction bases outside the gene matches: 0. Germline V gives CDR1 MNHEY, CDR2 SVGAGI. CDR3 in amino acids: CASSYSTSGGTDTQYF. CDR3 nucleotide sequence: TGTGCCAGCAGTTACTCGACTAGCGGGGGCACAGATACGCAGTATTTT.

The rearrangement joins TRBV6-2 or TRBV6-3 to TRBJ1-5, with D possibly being TRBD1 (6 bases). This CDR3 spans 16 amino acids. Germline CDR1 is MNHEY and CDR2 is SVGEGT. With 6 bases removed from V and 0 bases from J, the gap between germline ends came to 15 bases. CDR3 sequence reads: CASSRGGWRSNQPQHF. The CDR3 region has the DNA TGTGCCAGCAGCCGGGGGGGCTGGCGTAGCAATCAGCCCCAGCATTTT.

The chain carries TRBV4-3 and TRBJ2-5; 7 positions agree with TRBD2. CDR1 is LGHNA and CDR2 is YSLEER in the germline V gene. The CDR3 extends over 14 amino acids. The ends lost 4 bases at V and 5 bases at J; junction bases unmatched: 7. In DNA form, the CDR3 reads TGCGCCAGCAGCCCGACTAGCATTTCCGAGACCCAGTACTTC. Translated: CASSPTSISETQYF.

This chain connects TRBV7-2 to TRBJ2-3; 11 positions match TRBD1. Unmatched junction bases numbered 14, after V lost 5 bases and J lost 7 bases. This CDR3 has 17 amino acids. Germline V lookup: CDR1 SGHTA, CDR2 FQGNSA. The DNA of the CDR3 is TGTGCCAGCAGCCTCCTACCGGGACAGGGGGTTCGACATACGCAGTATTTT. It is translated as CASSLLPGQGVRHTQYF.

The chain is built from TRBV18 and TRBJ1-2; 8 nucleotides line up with TRBD1. Trimming removed 5 bases from V and 8 bases from J; junction bases left unmatched: 13. Germline V gene lookup returns CDR1 KGHSH and CDR2 LQKENI. The CDR3 sequence is 15 residues long. CDR3 coding DNA: TGTGCCAGCTCAGATGATCAGGGGGCCGACGGGGGCTACACCTTC. As protein: CASSDDQGADGGYTF.

This sequence joins TRBV6-2 or TRBV6-3 and TRBJ2-5, with 11 bases lining up with TRBD1. V lost 6 bases, J lost 5 bases, and 11 bases stayed unmatched. The germline CDR1 and CDR2 sequences are MNHEY and SVGEGT. The CDR3 is 16 residues long. The CDR3 coding sequence is TGTGCCAGCAGCTTCGGGACAGGGGGATTTTTGGAGACCCAGTACTTC. It yields the protein CASSFGTGGFLETQYF.

The J gene is TRBJ2-3, the V gene TRBV14; a weak D match, TRBD2 (6 bases). Deletions cut 6 bases from V and 1 base from J, with 8 bases between. Per germline, CDR1 SGHDN and CDR2 FVKESK. The CDR3 runs to 13 residues. The CDR3 DNA is TGTGCCAGCAGTCAGCGGGGCACAGATACGCAGTATTTT. Amino acid sequence: CASSQRGTDTQYF.

The chain uses TRBV18 and TRBJ1-2; the D gene is possibly TRBD1 (6 bases). The CDR3 sequence is 14 residues long. Germline CDR1 reads KGHSH; CDR2 reads LQKENI. Trimming pared 3 bases from V and 10 bases from J, leaving 18 bases between. This chain's CDR3 is CASSPREAGGHYTF. The CDR3 DNA reads TGTGCCAGCTCACCCCGGGAGGCTGGGGGGCACTACACCTTC. The whole variable domain, remainder taken from reference TRBV18 and TRBJ1-2, is NAGVMQNPRHLVRRRGQEARLRCSPMKGHSHVYWYRQLPEEGLKFMVYLQKENIIDESGMPKERFSAEFPKEGPSILRIQQVVRGDSAAYFCASSPREAGGHYTFGSGTRLTVV.

The chain combines TRBV5-1 with TRBJ2-3; the D is unclear. CDR3 length equals 12 residues. V shed 0 bases and J shed 7 bases, with 6 bases lying between them. The germline V gene encodes CDR1 SGHRS and CDR2 YFSETQ. The CDR3 reads CASSLAGYTQYF. CDR3 DNA: TGCGCCAGCAGCTTGGCCGGGTATACGCAGTATTTT.

The V call is TRBV12-5, the J call TRBJ1-1; D is uncertain. The ends were cut back, 3 bases at V and 8 bases at J, with 13 bases in the middle. Germline CDR1 reads LGHNT; CDR2 reads FRNRAP. The CDR3 contains 13 residues. CDR3 DNA sequence: TGTGCTAGTGGTTTTGGATCTGGGCAAGAAGCTTTCTTT. Its protein is CASGFGSGQEAFF.

J is TRBJ1-3 and V is TRBV24-1; D is ambiguous. This CDR3 comprises 16 residues. Germline-derived CDR1 and CDR2 are KGHDR and SFDVKD. V was trimmed by 7 bases and J by 0 bases, leaving 15 bases between them. The CDR3 DNA follows: TGTGCCACCAGCCCTTGTAGTTTCGTCTCTGGAAACACCATATATTTT. Amino acid sequence: CATSPCSFVSGNTIYF.

The J gene is TRBJ2-3, the V gene TRBV6-4; no clear D. This CDR3 spans 14 amino acids. CDR1 MRHNA and CDR2 SNTAGT come from the germline V gene. With 0 bases removed from V and 2 bases from J, the gap between germline ends came to 6 bases. CDR3: CASSDSGHTDTQYF. The CDR3 DNA reads as TGTGCCAGCAGTGACTCTGGGCACACAGATACGCAGTATTTT.

This CDR3 is CASSLGPRVTQYF. The CDR3, as DNA: TGTGCCAGCAGCTTAGGACCGCGGGTTACGCAGTATTTT. This rearrangement joins TRBV7-8 to TRBJ2-3; possible D gene TRBD2, 5 bases. Germline CDR1 is SGHVS and CDR2 is FQNEAQ. This CDR3 spans 13 amino acids. The V gene lost 1 base and the J gene lost 8 bases, with 10 bases spanning the gap. The full variable domain, its missing parts supplied by reference TRBV7-8 and TRBJ2-3, is GAGVSQSPRYKVAKRGQDVALRCDPISGHVSLFWYQQALGQGPEFLTYFQNEAQLDKSGLPSDRFFAERPEGSVSTLKIQRTQQEDSAVYLCASSLGPRVTQYFGPGTRLTVL.

J is TRBJ2-1 and V is TRBV4-1; TRBD2 matches at 10 bases. V was pared by 0 bases and J by 2 bases, with 4 bases of the junction left unmatched. Per germline, CDR1 MGHRA and CDR2 YSYEKL. The CDR3 extends over 17 amino acids. In DNA form, the CDR3 reads TGCGCCAGCAGCCAAGATTTAGCGGGGGGAACCTACAATGAGCAGTTCTTC. Its translation: CASSQDLAGGTYNEQFF.

The chain is built from TRBV5-1 and TRBJ2-1; tentative D call: TRBD1 (6 bases). CDR1 and CDR2 (germline): SGHRS, YFSETQ. Trimming removed 0 bases at V and 8 bases at J, with 9 bases between. This CDR3 contains 13 residues. The CDR3 is CASSLDRVDEQFF. CDR3 DNA sequence: TGCGCCAGCAGCTTGGACAGGGTGGATGAGCAGTTCTTC.

The chain employs TRBV7-2 and TRBJ2-3; 7 nucleotides agree with TRBD2. CDR1 is SGHTA, CDR2 FQGNSA, per germline. V lost 3 bases, J lost 2 bases, and 17 bases stayed unmatched. The CDR3 sequence is 19 residues long. The CDR3 DNA is TGTGCCAGCAGCTTCGGGGTTTCTAGCGGAAAGACGGTCACAGATACGCAGTATTTT. This translates into CASSFGVSSGKTVTDTQYF. The full variable domain, with the rest looked up from reference TRBV7-2 and TRBJ2-3, is GAGVSQSPSNKVTEKGKDVELRCDPISGHTALYWYRQSLGQGLEFLIYFQGNSAPDKSGLPSDRFSAERTGGSVSTLTIQRTQQEDSAVYLCASSFGVSSGKTVTDTQYFGPGTRLTVL.

This clone was seen only once. The genes are TRBV4-3 and TRBJ2-1, with 8 bases matching TRBD2. V dropped 1 base and J dropped 5; count of bases not matched to a gene: 10. CDR3 length equals 17 residues. The V gene's germline CDR1 is LGHNA and CDR2 YSLEER. The chain's CDR3 is CASSQAGTRLGHNEQFF. The CDR3 nucleotides are TGCGCCAGCAGCCAAGCCGGGACTAGGCTGGGCCACAATGAGCAGTTCTTC.

The chain links TRBV2 to TRBJ1-6; D gene unclear. V was pared by 9 bases and J by 12 bases, with 15 bases between. The CDR3 covers 12 residues. The germline V gene has CDR1 SNHLY and CDR2 FYNNEI. The CDR3 here is CASLERTIPLHF. For the CDR3, the DNA is TGTGCCAGTTTGGAGCGAACCATACCCCTCCACTTT.

The chain carries TRBV5-1 and TRBJ1-5; the D gene is possibly TRBD1 (5 bases). CDR1 and CDR2 from the germline V gene are SGHRS and YFSETQ. The CDR3 has 15 residues. V gave up 5 bases and J gave up 6 bases, with 18 bases separating them. The CDR3 is CASSTEGRDTQPQHF. The CDR3 DNA reads as TGCGCCAGCAGTACTGAGGGGCGGGATACTCAGCCCCAGCATTTT. The full variable domain, completed using reference TRBV5-1 and TRBJ1-5, is KAGVTQTPRYLIKTRGQQVTLSCSPISGHRSVSWYQQTPGQGLQFLFEYFSETQRNKGNFPGRFSGRQFSNSRSEMNVSTLELGDSALYLCASSTEGRDTQPQHFGDGTRLSIL.

This clone was counted a few times. This sequence joins TRBV27 and TRBJ2-3, with 7 bases that match TRBD1. This CDR3 region has 15 residues. V shed 2 bases and J 2 bases; nucleotides not matched to a gene: 4. The germline gives CDR1 MNHEY, CDR2 SMNVEV (reference sequence). Here the CDR3 DNA reads TGTGCCAGCAGTTTAACACAGGGGCTCACAGATACGCAGTATTTT. Translated, it gives CASSLTQGLTDTQYF.

This chain uses TRBV27 with TRBJ2-7; TRBD2 is a possible D gene (5 bases). Per the germline V gene, CDR1 is MNHEY and CDR2 is SMNVEV (reference sequence). The ends were cut back, 6 bases at V and 2 bases at J, with 14 bases in the middle. The CDR3 covers 14 residues. CDR3 loop: CASSPRQAAYEQYF. The CDR3 nucleotides are TGTGCCAGCAGCCCAAGGCAAGCGGCCTACGAGCAGTACTTC.

This chain uses TRBV28 with TRBJ2-7, with D perhaps TRBD2 (6 bases). CDR3 length: 14 amino acids. In germline, CDR1 is MDHEN, CDR2 SYDVKM. V was cut by 7 bases and J by 4 bases, with 17 bases left in between. The CDR3 loop is CASNSGRTTYEQYF. Here the CDR3 DNA reads TGTGCCAGCAACTCAGGGAGGACGACGTACGAGCAGTACTTC.

The chain carries TRBV4-1 and TRBJ1-2; D is perhaps TRBD1 (5 bases). Between the trimmed V and J ends, which lost 4 bases and 8 bases, there was a span of 26 bases. Germline assignment: CDR1 MGHRA and CDR2 YSYEKL. The CDR3 sequence is 17 residues long. This chain's CDR3 is CASSPTQAGVPQGGYTF. CDR3 DNA: TGCGCCAGCAGCCCCACACAAGCGGGGGTCCCCCAAGGAGGCTACACCTTC.

The count of this clone is one. The genes are TRBV28 and TRBJ2-7; 16 bases are shared with TRBD2. The trim removed 7 bases at V and 7 bases at J, leaving 7 bases unmatched. Germline lookup yields CDR1 MDHEN and CDR2 SYDVKM. The CDR3 runs 15 residues. CDR3 DNA sequence: TGTGCCAGCACTGGGACTAGCGGGGGGGATTTTGAGCAGTACTTC. Residues: CASTGTSGGDFEQYF.